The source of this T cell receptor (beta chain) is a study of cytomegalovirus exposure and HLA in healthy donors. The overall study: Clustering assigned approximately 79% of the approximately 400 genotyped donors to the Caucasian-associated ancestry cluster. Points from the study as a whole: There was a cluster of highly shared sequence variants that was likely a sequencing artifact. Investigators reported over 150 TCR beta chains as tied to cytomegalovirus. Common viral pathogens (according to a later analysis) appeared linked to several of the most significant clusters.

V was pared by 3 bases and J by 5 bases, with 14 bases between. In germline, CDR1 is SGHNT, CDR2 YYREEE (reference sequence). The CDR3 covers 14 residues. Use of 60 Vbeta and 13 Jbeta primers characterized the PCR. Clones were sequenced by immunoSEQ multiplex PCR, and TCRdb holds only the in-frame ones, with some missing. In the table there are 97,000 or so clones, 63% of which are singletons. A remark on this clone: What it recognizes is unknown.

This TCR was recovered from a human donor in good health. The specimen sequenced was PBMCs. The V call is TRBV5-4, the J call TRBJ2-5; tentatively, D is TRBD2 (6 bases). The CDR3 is CASSSRGTPETQYF. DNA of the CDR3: TGTGCCAGCAGCTCCCGGGGGACCCCGGAGACCCAGTACTTC.